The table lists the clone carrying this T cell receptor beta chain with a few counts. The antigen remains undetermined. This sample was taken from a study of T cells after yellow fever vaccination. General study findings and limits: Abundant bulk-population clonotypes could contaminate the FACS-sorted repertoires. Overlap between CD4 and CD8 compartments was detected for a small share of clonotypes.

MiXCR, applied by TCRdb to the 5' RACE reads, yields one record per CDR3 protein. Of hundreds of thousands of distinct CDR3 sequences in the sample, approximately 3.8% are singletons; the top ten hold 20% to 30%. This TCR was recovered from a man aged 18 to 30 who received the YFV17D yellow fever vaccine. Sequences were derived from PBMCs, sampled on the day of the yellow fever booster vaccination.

DNA for the CDR3: TGTGCCACCAGTGATGGGAACAGAGACAACAATGAGCAGTTCTTC. Translated, it gives CATSDGNRDNNEQFF. This chain uses TRBV24-1 with TRBJ2-1; D not certain. Germline V gene data show CDR1 as KGHDR and CDR2 as SFDVKD. Deletions cut 3 bases from V and 5 bases from J, with 13 bases between. There are 15 residues in the CDR3.